This passage covers 17 T cell receptor beta chains from one sample sequenced in a study of PD-1 blockade in classical Hodgkin lymphoma. Data came from immunoSEQ multiplex PCR; TCRdb stores just in-frame clones and leaves some out. The sample lists about 64,000 clones, 90% to 95% occurring once. Time point denoted: cycle 4 day 1 (C4D1), after 6 weeks of nivolumab. Each patient's relapse followed autologous stem cell transplantation, and brentuximab vedotin exposure varied. Sequenced material: peripheral blood mononuclear cells (PBMCs), taken before the fourth cycle of nivolumab. The receptors shown here come from a human donor with classical Hodgkin lymphoma.

This clone has a handful of counts. Written as DNA, the CDR3 is TGTGCCAGCAGTGAACTCTCTGGGGCGCGTTATTCACCCCTCCACTTT. This codes for CASSELSGARYSPLHF. The chain combines TRBV2 with TRBJ1-6, with a weak D call TRBD1 (5 bases). This CDR3 has 16 amino acids. Looked up from germline, CDR1 is SNHLY and CDR2 is FYNNEI. The ends were cut back, 2 bases at V and 8 bases at J, with 16 bases in the middle.

The rearrangement links TRBV6-1 to TRBJ2-1; tentative D call: TRBD2 (6 bases). CDR3 length: 15 residues. Deletions cut 8 bases from V and 3 bases from J, with 17 bases between. Looked up from germline, CDR1 is MNHNS and CDR2 is SASEGT. CDR3 sequence: CASSTAGQVYNEQFF. DNA for the CDR3: TGTGCCAGCTCAACAGCGGGCCAAGTCTACAATGAGCAGTTCTTC.

This clone has only a few counts. The rearrangement links TRBV29-1 to TRBJ2-3; 8 positions match TRBD2. CDR1 is SQVTM, CDR2 ANQGSEA, per germline. The CDR3 extends over 15 amino acids. V lost 6 bases and J lost 2; bases outside the gene matches: 10. CDR3 bases: TGCAGCGTCCGAGAGCTAGCGGGCCTCACAGATACGCAGTATTTT. Protein sequence: CSVRELAGLTDTQYF.

The chain combines TRBV28 with TRBJ2-1, with D perhaps TRBD1 (7 bases). Between the trimmed V and J ends, which lost 4 bases and 8 bases, there was a span of 21 bases. The CDR3 is 16 residues long. Germline CDR1 and CDR2: MDHEN and SYDVKM. As DNA, the CDR3 is TGTGCCAGCAGTTGGAGTTATTGGCAGGGGGACTATGAGCAGTTCTTC. It codes for CASSWSYWQGDYEQFF.

The chain carries TRBV6-1 and TRBJ1-2; D is uncertain. CDR3 length equals 15 residues. Trimming removed 2 bases from V and 0 bases from J, with 10 bases in between. Germline V gene sequence: CDR1 MNHNS, CDR2 SASEGT. CDR3 in DNA: TGTGCCAGCAGTGAACCGGGAGGACCTAACTATGGCTACACCTTC. It codes for CASSEPGGPNYGYTF.

V is TRBV28 and J is TRBJ2-5, with D hard to call. Germline CDR1 MDHEN, CDR2 SYDVKM. This CDR3 is built from 13 residues. The V gene lost 5 bases and the J gene lost 5 bases, with 12 bases spanning the gap. The CDR3 nucleotides are TGTGCCAGCAGTCCTCCGGGCAGCGAGACCCAGTACTTC. Translated: CASSPPGSETQYF.

V usage is TRBV30 and J usage is TRBJ2-2; D is undetermined. This CDR3 region has 16 residues. The germline V gene has CDR1 GTSNPN and CDR2 SVGIG (reference sequence). V was trimmed by 2 bases and J by 7 bases, leaving 20 bases between them. DNA for the CDR3: TGTGCCTGGAGTAGCCCGCCAATGATAGAGGACGGGGAGCTGTTTTTT. Its protein is CAWSSPPMIEDGELFF.

This rearrangement joins TRBV6-4 to TRBJ2-1; the match to TRBD2 covers 7 bases. Trimming at V came to 0 bases and at J to 9 bases, leaving 2 bases not matched to a gene. The CDR3 runs 13 residues. Germline loops: CDR1 MRHNA, CDR2 SNTAGT. CDR3 in amino acids: CASSDSSGIEQFF. The CDR3 DNA sequence: TGTGCCAGCAGTGACTCGAGCGGGATTGAGCAGTTCTTC.

This chain links TRBV15 with TRBJ2-7; the match to TRBD1 covers 8 bases. CDR1 is LNHNV and CDR2 is YYDKDF in the germline V gene (reference sequence). Trimming cost V 3 bases and J 2 bases; bases outside gene matches: 6. The CDR3 sequence is 15 residues long. Here the CDR3 reads CATSRGQVEPYEQYF. The CDR3 DNA sequence: TGTGCCACCAGCAGGGGACAGGTCGAGCCCTACGAGCAGTACTTC.

The genes are TRBV18 and TRBJ1-2; D call uncertain. Germline CDR1 reads KGHSH; CDR2 reads LQKENI. V lost 2 bases, J lost 4 bases, and 11 bases lay in between. CDR3 length equals 14 residues. The CDR3 sequence: CASSPDTILYGYTF. CDR3 in DNA: TGTGCCAGCTCACCAGATACCATCCTCTATGGCTACACCTTC.

The rearrangement links TRBV5-1 to TRBJ2-1, with 11 bases fitting TRBD2. Germline values: CDR1 SGHRS, CDR2 YFSETQ. With V trimmed by 7 bases and J by 4 bases, 4 bases remained unmatched. The CDR3 length is 14 residues. As DNA, the CDR3 is TGCGCCAGCCAGACTAGCGGGACTTACAATGAGCAGTTCTTC. Amino acids: CASQTSGTYNEQFF.

The chain carries TRBV28 and TRBJ2-4; possible D gene TRBD1, 6 bases. CDR1 MDHEN and CDR2 SYDVKM come from the germline V gene. V dropped 3 bases and J dropped 1 base, with 16 bases sitting between them. CDR3 length: 17 amino acids. The CDR3: CASSLTTQGVAKNIQYF. DNA of the CDR3: TGTGCCAGCAGTTTGACTACACAGGGTGTTGCCAAAAACATTCAGTACTTC.

This chain joins TRBV5-4 and TRBJ1-3; TRBD1 is a possible D gene (6 bases). Per the germline V gene, CDR1 is SGHNT and CDR2 is YYREEE (reference sequence). V was shortened by 1 base and J by 3 bases, with 14 bases between the two germline ends. The CDR3 extends over 16 amino acids. CDR3 in DNA: TGTGCCAGCAGCTTGTACCGGAGGGGGGGTGGAAACACCATATATTTT. It is translated as CASSLYRRGGGNTIYF.

V gene TRBV28 combines with J gene TRBJ2-3; maybe TRBD2 (6 bases). Trimming pared 3 bases from V and 3 bases from J, leaving 10 bases between. From germline, CDR1 is MDHEN and CDR2 SYDVKM. The CDR3 is 14 amino acids. The CDR3 region has the DNA TGTGCCAGCAGTTTTGGCGGGATTACAGATACGCAGTATTTT. This encodes CASSFGGITDTQYF.

The chain uses TRBV27 and TRBJ2-1; 12 positions agree with TRBD2. There are 15 residues in the CDR3. CDR1 MNHEY and CDR2 SMNVEV come from the germline V gene (reference sequence). V lost 5 bases, J lost 9 bases, and 8 bases stayed unmatched. The CDR3 loop reads CASSPRLAGETEQFF. The CDR3 region has the DNA TGTGCCAGCAGTCCTCGACTAGCGGGAGAGACTGAGCAGTTCTTC.

This clone has more than one count but fewer than ten. The CDR3 region has the DNA TGTGCCAGCAGCTTGAACAGGGATTCACCCCTCCACTTT. Translated: CASSLNRDSPLHF. This chain joins TRBV5-6 and TRBJ1-6; possibly TRBD1 for D (6 bases). V shed 1 base and J shed 8 bases, with 7 bases lying between them. The CDR3 covers 13 residues. Germline V gives CDR1 SGHDT, CDR2 YYEEEE. Full variable domain (rest looked up from reference TRBV5-6 and TRBJ1-6): DAGVTQSPTHLIKTRGQQVTLRCSPKSGHDTVSWYQQALGQGPQFIFQYYEEEERQRGNFPDRFSGHQFPNYSSELNVNALLLGDSALYLCASSLNRDSPLHFGNGTRLTVT.

This chain uses TRBV28 with TRBJ1-5, with D unresolved. Germline V gene data show CDR1 as MDHEN and CDR2 as SYDVKM. The ends were cut back, 5 bases at V and 5 bases at J, with 10 bases in the middle. The length of the CDR3 is 13 residues. The CDR3 region is CASSPLIDQPQHF. Written as DNA, the CDR3 is TGTGCCAGCAGTCCACTAATCGATCAGCCCCAGCATTTT.